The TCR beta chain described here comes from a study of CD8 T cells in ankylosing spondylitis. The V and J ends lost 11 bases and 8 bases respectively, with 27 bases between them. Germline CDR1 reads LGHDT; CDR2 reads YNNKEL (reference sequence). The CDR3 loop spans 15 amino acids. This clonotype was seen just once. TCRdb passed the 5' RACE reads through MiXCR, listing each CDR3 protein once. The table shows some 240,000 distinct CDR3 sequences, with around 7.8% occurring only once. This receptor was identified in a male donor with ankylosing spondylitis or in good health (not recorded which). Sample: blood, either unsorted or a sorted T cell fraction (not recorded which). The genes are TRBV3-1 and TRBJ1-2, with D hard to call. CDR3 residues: CASSQVLPAAGGYTF. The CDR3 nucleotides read TGTGCCTCCTCCCAAGTCCTCCCGGCGGCTGGGGGCTACACCTTC.